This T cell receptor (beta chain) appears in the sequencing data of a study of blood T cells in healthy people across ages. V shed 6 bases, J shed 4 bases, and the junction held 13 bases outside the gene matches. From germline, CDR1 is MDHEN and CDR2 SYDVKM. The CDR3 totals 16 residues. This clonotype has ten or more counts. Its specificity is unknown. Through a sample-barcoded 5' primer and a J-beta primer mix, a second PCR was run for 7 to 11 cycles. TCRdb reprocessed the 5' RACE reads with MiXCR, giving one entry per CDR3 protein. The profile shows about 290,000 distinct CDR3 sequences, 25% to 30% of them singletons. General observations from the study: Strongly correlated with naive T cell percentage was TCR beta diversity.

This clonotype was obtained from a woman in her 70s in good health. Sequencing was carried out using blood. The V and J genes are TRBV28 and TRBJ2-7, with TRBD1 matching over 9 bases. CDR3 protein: CASSLTPDRGMYEQYF. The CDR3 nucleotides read TGTGCCAGCAGCCTCACCCCTGACAGGGGGATGTACGAGCAGTACTTC.